A single sample is the source of the 16 T cell receptor beta chains below, sequenced in a study of CD8+CD57+ T cells in acquired aplastic anemia. Only patients with CD8+CD57+ cell expansion on flow cytometry were chosen for sequencing. TCR beta VDJ and CDR3 profiling used genomic DNA as template. TCRdb called the reads again in MiXCR, with one record for every CDR3 protein. The sample has 89,000 or so distinct CDR3 sequences, around 70% seen once; the top ten hold 65%. Sequencing was performed on sorted CD4+, CD8+, or CD8+CD57+ T cells (not recorded which) from PBMCs. These receptors all stem from a human donor with aplastic anemia.

V gene TRBV10-3 combines with J gene TRBJ1-2, with D tentatively TRBD1 (5 bases). The CDR3 has 16 residues. V dropped 2 bases and J dropped 4 bases, with 17 bases sitting between them. Looked up from germline, CDR1 is ENHRY and CDR2 is SYGVKD. DNA of the CDR3: TGTGCCATCAGTGAGACGACAGCCGGTGTGGGCTATGGCTACACCTTC. This codes for CAISETTAGVGYGYTF.

The chain recombines TRBV20-1 with TRBJ2-5, with 10 nucleotides matching TRBD2. CDR1 is DFQATT and CDR2 is SNEGSKA in the germline V gene (reference sequence). This CDR3 is built from 12 residues. The V gene end was trimmed by 4 bases and the J gene end by 5 bases; junction bases not matched to a gene: 1. In DNA, the CDR3 is TGCAGTGCTAAGGGACTAGCGGAGACCCAGTACTTC. Translating it yields CSAKGLAETQYF.

The rearrangement links TRBV7-2 to TRBJ2-1, with unresolved D. The CDR3 has 13 amino acids. Per the germline V gene, CDR1 is SGHTA and CDR2 is FQGNSA. Trimming took 6 bases from V and 0 from J, leaving 6 bases between them. The CDR3 protein is CASSRPSYNEQFF. CDR3 nucleotide sequence: TGTGCCAGCAGTCGGCCCTCCTACAATGAGCAGTTCTTC.

In its sample, this clonotype is medium-sized. This sequence joins TRBV10-1 and TRBJ2-5, with TRBD1 as a possible D gene (6 bases). The germline gives CDR1 WNHNN, CDR2 SYGVQD (reference sequence). The ends were cut back, 0 bases at V and 4 bases at J, with 9 bases in the middle. This CDR3 is built from 14 residues. CDR3 protein: CASSESQGRETQYF. In nucleotides, the CDR3 is TGCGCCAGCAGTGAGTCGCAGGGGCGAGAGACCCAGTACTTC.

In this sample, this clonotype turned up a few times. The V gene is TRBV7-2, the J gene TRBJ1-6, with D unclear. Trimming pared 2 bases from V and 7 bases from J, leaving 6 bases between. This CDR3 comprises 13 residues. The germline V gene has CDR1 SGHTA and CDR2 FQGNSA. Written as DNA, the CDR3 is TGTGCCAGCAGCTTACAGATAAATTCACCCCTCCACTTT. Amino acid sequence: CASSLQINSPLHF.

The chain carries TRBV20-1 and TRBJ2-5, with no clear D. Per germline, CDR1 DFQATT and CDR2 SNEGSKA (reference sequence). Trimming removed 8 bases at V and 1 base at J, with 8 bases between. The CDR3 length is 11 residues. The CDR3 is CSLGRQETQYF. The CDR3 DNA is TGCAGTCTGGGCCGCCAAGAGACCCAGTACTTC.

The rearrangement uses TRBV11-2 and TRBJ2-2, with a possible D match to TRBD2 (5 bases). CDR1 and CDR2 (germline): SGHAT, FQNNGV. CDR3 length equals 15 residues. The germline V and J ends were trimmed by 0 bases and 5 bases, with 10 bases remaining between them. The CDR3 bases are TGTGCCAGCAGCTTAGAGGGCCGAGGGACCGGGGAGCTGTTTTTT. The encoded protein is CASSLEGRGTGELFF. Looking up the rest from reference TRBV11-2 and TRBJ2-2 gives the full variable domain: EAGVAQSPRYKIIEKRQSVAFWCNPISGHATLYWYQQILGQGPKLLIQFQNNGVVDDSQLPKDRFSAERLKGVDSTLKIQPAKLEDSAVYLCASSLEGRGTGELFFGEGSRLTVL.

V is TRBV10-2 and J is TRBJ2-7, with TRBD1 matching 9 bases. The V gene end was trimmed by 3 bases and the J gene end by 0 bases; junction bases not matched to a gene: 6. Germline CDR1 and CDR2: WSHSY and SAAADI. The CDR3 has 16 residues. The DNA for the CDR3 is TGCGCCAGCAGTGATAATCGGGACAGGGCCTCCTACGAGCAGTACTTC. It is translated as CASSDNRDRASYEQYF.

This chain uses TRBV10-1 with TRBJ2-1, with 8 bases aligning to TRBD2. V lost 6 bases to trimming and J lost 4 bases; unmatched junction nucleotides: 8. The CDR3 totals 15 residues. Germline V gene sequence: CDR1 WNHNN, CDR2 SYGVQD (reference sequence). The CDR3 loop is CASSKSGGGYNEQFF. The CDR3, as DNA: TGCGCCAGCAGCAAGAGCGGGGGAGGTTACAATGAGCAGTTCTTC.

The chain links TRBV29-1 to TRBJ2-5; a weak D match, TRBD1 (6 bases). Per germline, CDR1 SQVTM and CDR2 ANQGSEA. With 7 bases removed from V and 5 bases from J, the gap between germline ends came to 23 bases. This CDR3 spans 15 amino acids. For the CDR3, the DNA is TGCAGCGCTGAGGGGGTCGGGCTTGGTTTTGAGACCCAGTACTTC. This codes for CSAEGVGLGFETQYF.

The chain carries TRBV7-2 and TRBJ2-7; D not certain. This CDR3 spans 15 amino acids. Germline V lookup: CDR1 SGHTA, CDR2 FQGNSA. Trimming left V 5 bases short and J 7 bases short, with 21 bases between. CDR3 amino acids: CASSPDVERLREQYF. DNA for the CDR3: TGTGCCAGCAGCCCCGACGTGGAGCGCTTAAGGGAGCAGTACTTC.

The count of this clonotype is one. The chain combines TRBV25-1 with TRBJ2-3; no definite D call. Trimming took 6 bases from V and 3 from J, leaving 10 bases between them. The CDR3 length is 13 residues. Germline V lookup: CDR1 MGHDK, CDR2 SYGVNS. CDR3 nucleotides: TGTGCCAGCAGCCCTTCAGTGACAGATACGCAGTATTTT. Translation: CASSPSVTDTQYF. The full variable domain, in which reference TRBV25-1 and TRBJ2-3 provide the parts outside the CDR3, is EADIYQTPRYLVIGTGKKITLECSQTMGHDKMYWYQQDPGMELHLIHYSYGVNSTEKGDLSSESTVSRIRTEHFPLTLESARPSHTSQYLCASSPSVTDTQYFGPGTRLTVL.

The gene calls are TRBV6-1 and TRBJ2-3; the D is unclear. CDR1 MNHNS and CDR2 SASEGT come from the germline V gene. The CDR3 extends over 12 amino acids. Trimming took off 8 bases at V and 1 base at J, with 7 bases between the two ends. DNA for the CDR3: TGTGCCAGCTCGTGGGGCACAGATACGCAGTATTTT. Protein: CASSWGTDTQYF.

V gene TRBV7-9 combines with J gene TRBJ1-1; tentative D call: TRBD1 (6 bases). Trimming cost V 5 bases and J 5 bases, with 18 bases left between them. The CDR3 is made up of 15 amino acids. Looked up from germline, CDR1 is SEHNR and CDR2 is FQNEAQ (reference sequence). The CDR3 is CASSPRRGALTEAFF. CDR3 DNA sequence: TGTGCCAGCAGCCCCCGGCGGGGGGCTCTGACTGAAGCTTTCTTT.

The chain carries TRBV2 and TRBJ1-3; D is possibly TRBD1 (6 bases). This CDR3 is built from 12 residues. Germline V gives CDR1 SNHLY, CDR2 FYNNEI. Written as DNA, the CDR3 is TGTGTCAGTCGACAGGCGGGAAACACCATATATTTT. This translates into CVSRQAGNTIYF.

The V and J genes are TRBV11-2 and TRBJ1-1; D is undetermined. V dropped 1 base and J dropped 3 bases, with 6 bases sitting between them. This CDR3 has 13 residues. CDR1 is SGHAT, CDR2 FQNNGV, per germline. CDR3 residues: CASSLGPDTEAFF. CDR3 nucleotides: TGTGCCAGCAGCTTAGGACCGGACACTGAAGCTTTCTTT. Filled out from reference TRBV11-2 and TRBJ1-1, the complete variable domain reads EAGVAQSPRYKIIEKRQSVAFWCNPISGHATLYWYQQILGQGPKLLIQFQNNGVVDDSQLPKDRFSAERLKGVDSTLKIQPAKLEDSAVYLCASSLGPDTEAFFGQGTRLTVV.